This T cell receptor (beta chain) was observed in a study of CD8 T cells in Susac syndrome. Reverse transcription of roughly 0.5 to 1 ug RNA was performed with random hexamers. TCRdb re-called the immunoSEQ multiplex PCR reads with MiXCR, one entry per CDR3 protein. The table lists 15,000 to 20,000 distinct CDR3 sequences, around 95% of them singletons, with approximately 0.23% in the top ten. Sequencing of TCR beta, carried out with a high-throughput approach, was applied to CD8+ and CD4+ T cells from the blood. The TEMRA cells underwent FACS enrichment, while the CD8+ and CD4+ T cells underwent negative isolation. The germline V gene encodes CDR1 KGHSH and CDR2 LQKENI. V lost 3 bases to trimming and J lost 2 bases; unmatched junction nucleotides: 7. This CDR3 comprises 16 residues.

Sequencing input: CD8+ T cells from PBMCs. This sequence was found in a human donor in good health. The chain combines TRBV18 with TRBJ2-5, with 9 bases fitting TRBD1. In DNA form, the CDR3 reads TGTGCCAGCTCACCTCCGGGACAGGGTCCGCAAGAGACCCAGTACTTC. Translating it yields CASSPPGQGPQETQYF.